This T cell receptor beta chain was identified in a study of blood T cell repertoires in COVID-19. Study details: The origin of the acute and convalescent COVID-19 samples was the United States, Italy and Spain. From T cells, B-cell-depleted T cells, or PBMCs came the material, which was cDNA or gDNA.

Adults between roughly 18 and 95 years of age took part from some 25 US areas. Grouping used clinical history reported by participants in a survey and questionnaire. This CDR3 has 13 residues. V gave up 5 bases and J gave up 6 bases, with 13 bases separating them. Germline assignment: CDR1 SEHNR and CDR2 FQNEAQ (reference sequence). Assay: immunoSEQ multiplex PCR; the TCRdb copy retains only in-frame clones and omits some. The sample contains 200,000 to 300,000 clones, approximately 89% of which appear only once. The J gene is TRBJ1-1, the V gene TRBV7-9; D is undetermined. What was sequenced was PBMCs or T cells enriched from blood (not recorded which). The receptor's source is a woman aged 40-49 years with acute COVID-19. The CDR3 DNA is TGTGCCAGCAGCCCTAAGACGAGCGCTGAAGCTTTCTTT. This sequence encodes CASSPKTSAEAFF.